This is a list of T cell receptor beta chains from one sample in a study of siplizumab effects on memory and regulatory T cells. Sequencing used immunoSEQ multiplex PCR; TCRdb keeps in-frame clones, though not all of them. Altogether approximately 110,000 clones are present, just over 90% being singletons, with the ten largest covering around 0.75%. Sequenced input: Tregs sorted from blood. These receptors all come from a human donor in good health. Each CDR3 is given with its conserved first and last residue. Fields, in order: clone size, D gene, V gene, J gene, CDR3 DNA, CDR3 protein. A D gene is named only where the DNA matches it firmly. Clone size is not always given. Where it is, it says once, few, many or a class for expanded clones.

-	TRBD2	TRBV6-5	TRBJ2-4	TGTGCCAGCAGTTACGGGCGACTAGCGGGGAACTTC	CASSYGRLAGNF
-	-	TRBV6-6	TRBJ1-2	TGTGCCAGCAGCCAGGGGAACTATGGCTACACCTTC	CASSQGNYGYTF
-	-	TRBV2	TRBJ2-7	TGTGCCAGCAGTGCCGACTACGAGCAGTACTTC	CASSADYEQYF
-	-	TRBV5-1	TRBJ1-1	TGCGCCAGCAGCTTGATTTCAGGGAATGAGGCTTTCTTT	CASSLISGNEAFF
few	-	TRBV5-1	TRBJ1-1	TGCGCCAGCAGCTTACTACAGGGTGGAAACACTGAAGCTTTCTTT	CASSLLQGGNTEAFF
-	-	TRBV11-3	TRBJ1-1	TGTGCCAGCAGCCTAGGACGGAACACTGAAGCTTTCTTT	CASSLGRNTEAFF
-	-	TRBV19	TRBJ2-7	TGTGCCAGTAGTTTAGGGACGTTTACCTACGAGCAGTACTTC	CASSLGTFTYEQYF
-	-	TRBV6-5	TRBJ2-7	TGTGCCAGCAGTCCCACAGGGTACGAGCAGTACTTC	CASSPTGYEQYF
-	-	TRBV19	TRBJ2-3	TGTGCCAGTAGTATAGGACGGGGTCGAGATACGCAGTATTTT	CASSIGRGRDTQYF
-	TRBD1	TRBV5-4	TRBJ1-5	TGTGCCAGCAGCTTACAGGGGAATCAGCCCCAGCATTTT	CASSLQGNQPQHF
-	-	TRBV6-6	TRBJ1-1	TGTGCCAGCACCCCTCCCCGGACAATGAACACTGAAGCTTTCTTT	CASTPPRTMNTEAFF
-	-	TRBV2	TRBJ2-2	TGTGCCAGCAGGGCTCTCATGGGCACCGGGGAGCTGTTTTTT	CASRALMGTGELFF
-	-	TRBV7-8	TRBJ2-7	TGTGCCAGCAGCCCTCAAGGAGGGGCGCTTTACGAGCAGTACTTC	CASSPQGGALYEQYF
-	TRBD1	TRBV7-2	TRBJ2-7	TGTGCCAGCAGCCCCCGGACAGGGCCCACCTACGAGCAGTACTTC	CASSPRTGPTYEQYF
-	-	TRBV27	TRBJ1-6	TGTGCCAGCAGGGTTAGAGGCTCCTATAATTCACCCCTCCACTTT	CASRVRGSYNSPLHF
once	-	TRBV6-6	TRBJ1-3	TGTGCCAGCAGTAGCCCCCGAGGGGCTGGAAACACCATATATTTT	CASSSPRGAGNTIYF
-	-	TRBV2	TRBJ2-3	TGTGCCAGCGGGTCTCAGGGATTCACAGATACGCAGTATTTT	CASGSQGFTDTQYF
-	-	TRBV7-9	TRBJ2-6	TGTGCCAGCAGCTTATTCGTCTCTGGGGCCAACGTCCTGACTTTC	CASSLFVSGANVLTF
many	-	TRBV7-2	TRBJ2-1	TGTGCCAGCAGCTCGCTGAGCTCCTACAATGAGCAGTTCTTC	CASSSLSSYNEQFF
-	TRBD2	TRBV2	TRBJ2-7	TGTGCCAGCGGATACGCTAGCGGTTCAACCTACGAGCAGTACTTC	CASGYASGSTYEQYF
once	-	TRBV5-1	TRBJ2-2	TGCGCCAGCAGGGTGAACACCGGGGAGCTGTTTTTT	CASRVNTGELFF
-	-	TRBV18	TRBJ1-4	TGTGCCAGCTCACCGGGCCAGATTGCAACTAATGAAAAACTGTTTTTT	CASSPGQIATNEKLFF
-	-	TRBV19	TRBJ1-5	TGTGCCAGTAGTATAGGGGGCCATTCTAATCAGCCCCAGCATTTT	CASSIGGHSNQPQHF
once	-	TRBV6-5	TRBJ1-1	TGTGCCAGCAGTTACTCGCAGGGGCGGAACACTGAAGCTTTCTTT	CASSYSQGRNTEAFF
-	-	TRBV6-5	TRBJ2-2	TGTGCCAGCATGCACCCGAACACCGGGGAGCTGTTTTTT	CASMHPNTGELFF
once	TRBD2	TRBV30	TRBJ2-7	TGTGCCTGGGGACTAGCGGCGGGTTACGAGCAGTACTTC	CAWGLAAGYEQYF
-	-	TRBV7-2	TRBJ2-5	TGTGCCAGCAGCTGGGTACAGCCGGCGGGGACCCAGTACTTC	CASSWVQPAGTQYF